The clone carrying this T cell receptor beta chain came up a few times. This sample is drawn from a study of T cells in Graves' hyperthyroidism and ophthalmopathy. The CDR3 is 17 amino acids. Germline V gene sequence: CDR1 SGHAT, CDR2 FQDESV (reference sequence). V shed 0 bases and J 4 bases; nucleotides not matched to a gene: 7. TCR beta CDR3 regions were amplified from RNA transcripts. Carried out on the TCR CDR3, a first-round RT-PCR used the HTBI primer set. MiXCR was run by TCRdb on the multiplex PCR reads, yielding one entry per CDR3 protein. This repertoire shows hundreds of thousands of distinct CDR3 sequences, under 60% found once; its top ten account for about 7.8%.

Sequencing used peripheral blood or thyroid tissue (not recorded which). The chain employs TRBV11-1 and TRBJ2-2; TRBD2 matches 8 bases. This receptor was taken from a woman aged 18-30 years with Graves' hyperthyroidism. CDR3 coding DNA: TGTGCCAGCAGCTTAGCAAGGACTAGCACTCTCACCGGGGAGCTGTTTTTT. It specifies CASSLARTSTLTGELFF.